Below, one TCR beta chain is given with its context. No antigen is known for it. The donors, healthy Caucasians from Russia, were aged roughly 6 to 100. A sample-barcoded 5' primer and a J-beta primer mix were used in a second PCR of roughly 6 to 12 cycles. Tags on each cDNA molecule came from a template-switch adaptor with 12 random nucleotides. Each sample yielded at least 3 million CDR3-containing paired-end reads. TCRdb re-analysed the 5' RACE reads in MiXCR, keeping a single row per CDR3 protein. The table lists some 1.1 million distinct CDR3 sequences, 35% to 40% of them singletons. These data are taken from a study of blood T cells in healthy people across ages. Study-wide results and caveats: Fewer expanded clones and more diversity marked long-lived versus aged donors.

V shed 7 bases, J shed 4 bases, and the junction held 5 bases outside the gene matches. CDR3 length equals 13 residues. The V gene's germline CDR1 is SNHLY and CDR2 FYNNEI. The chain combines TRBV2 with TRBJ1-2, with TRBD1 matching over 8 bases. The TCR sequence derives from a man younger than 35 in good health. The sample was blood. Here the CDR3 DNA reads TGTGCCAGCACGACAGGGGTCTCCTATGGCTACACCTTC. This translates into CASTTGVSYGYTF. Using reference TRBV2 and TRBJ1-2 for the parts outside the CDR3, the full variable domain is EPEVTQTPSHQVTQMGQEVILRCVPISNHLYFYWYRQILGQKVEFLVSFYNNEISEKSEIFDDQFSVERPDGSNFTLKIRSTKLEDSAMYFCASTTGVSYGYTFGSGTRLTVV.